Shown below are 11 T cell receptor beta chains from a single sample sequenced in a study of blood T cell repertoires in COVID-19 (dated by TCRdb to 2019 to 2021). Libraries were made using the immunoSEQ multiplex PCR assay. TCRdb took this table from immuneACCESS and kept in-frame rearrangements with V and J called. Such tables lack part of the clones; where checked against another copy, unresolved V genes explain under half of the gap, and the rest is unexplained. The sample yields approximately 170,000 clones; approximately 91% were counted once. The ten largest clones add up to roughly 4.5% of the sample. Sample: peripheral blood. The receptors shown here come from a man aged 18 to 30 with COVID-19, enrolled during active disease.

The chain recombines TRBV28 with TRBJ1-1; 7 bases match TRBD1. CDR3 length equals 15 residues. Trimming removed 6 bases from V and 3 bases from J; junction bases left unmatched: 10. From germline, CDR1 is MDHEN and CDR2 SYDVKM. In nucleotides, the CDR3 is TGTGCCAGCAGAGGCCTGACAGGGTTTGACACTGAAGCTTTCTTT. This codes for CASRGLTGFDTEAFF.

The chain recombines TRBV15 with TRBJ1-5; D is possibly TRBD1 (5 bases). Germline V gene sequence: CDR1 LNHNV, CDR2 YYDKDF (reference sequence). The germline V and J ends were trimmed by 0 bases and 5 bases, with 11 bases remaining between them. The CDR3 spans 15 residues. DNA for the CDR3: TGTGCCACCAGCAGAGATTATTCGGGGGATCAGCCCCAGCATTTT. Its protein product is CATSRDYSGDQPQHF. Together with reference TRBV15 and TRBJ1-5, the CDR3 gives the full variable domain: DAMVIQNPRYQVTQFGKPVTLSCSQTLNHNVMYWYQQKSSQAPKLLFHYYDKDFNNEADTPDNFQSRRPNTSFCFLDIRSPGLGDTAMYLCATSRDYSGDQPQHFGDGTRLSIL.

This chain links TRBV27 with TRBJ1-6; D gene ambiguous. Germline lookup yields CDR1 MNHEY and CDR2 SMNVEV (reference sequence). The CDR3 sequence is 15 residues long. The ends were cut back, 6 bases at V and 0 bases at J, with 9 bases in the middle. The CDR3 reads CASRAASSYNSPLHF. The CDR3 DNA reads TGTGCCAGCAGGGCGGCGAGCTCCTATAATTCACCCCTCCACTTT.

The CDR3 sequence is CASSPQGREQFF. In nucleotides, the CDR3 is TGTGCCAGCAGCCCACAGGGCAGAGAGCAGTTCTTC. The chain uses TRBV13 and TRBJ2-1, with a weak D call TRBD1 (6 bases). V shed 5 bases and J shed 10 bases, with 12 bases lying between them. In germline, CDR1 is PRHDT, CDR2 FYEKMQ (reference sequence). The CDR3 has 12 amino acids.

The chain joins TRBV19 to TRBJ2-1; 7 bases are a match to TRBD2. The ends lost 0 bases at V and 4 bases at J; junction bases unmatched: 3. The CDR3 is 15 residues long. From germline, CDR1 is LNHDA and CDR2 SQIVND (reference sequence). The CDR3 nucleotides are TGTGCCAGTAGTATAGACCAGCGGGGTTACAATGAGCAGTTCTTC. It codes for CASSIDQRGYNEQFF.

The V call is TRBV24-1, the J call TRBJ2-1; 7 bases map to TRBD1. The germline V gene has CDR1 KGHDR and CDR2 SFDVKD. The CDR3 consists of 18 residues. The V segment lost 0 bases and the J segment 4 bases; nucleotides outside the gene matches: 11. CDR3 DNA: TGTGCCACCAGTGATTTGTGGGCAACAGGGGCTGGGTACAATGAGCAGTTCTTC. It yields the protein CATSDLWATGAGYNEQFF.

CDR3 DNA sequence: TGTGCCAGCTCACCAAAGGAGGTCTATGGCTACACCTTC. This encodes CASSPKEVYGYTF. This chain connects TRBV18 to TRBJ1-2; no clear D gene. V gave up 2 bases and J gave up 4 bases, with 8 bases separating them. Per the germline V gene, CDR1 is KGHSH and CDR2 is LQKENI. The CDR3 is 13 amino acids.

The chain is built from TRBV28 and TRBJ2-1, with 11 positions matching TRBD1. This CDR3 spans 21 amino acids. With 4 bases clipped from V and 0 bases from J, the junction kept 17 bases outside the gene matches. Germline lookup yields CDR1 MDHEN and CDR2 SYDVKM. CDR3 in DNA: TGTGCCAGCAGTTCTCCCCGGACAGGGGGCGGGGCGGTGAGCTCCTACAATGAGCAGTTCTTC. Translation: CASSSPRTGGGAVSSYNEQFF.

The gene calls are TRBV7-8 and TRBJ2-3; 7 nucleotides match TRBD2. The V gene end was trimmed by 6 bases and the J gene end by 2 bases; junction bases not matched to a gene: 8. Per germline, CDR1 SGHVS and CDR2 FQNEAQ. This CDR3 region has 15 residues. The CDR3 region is CASSPAGPSTDTQYF. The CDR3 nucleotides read TGTGCCAGCAGTCCAGCGGGACCTTCCACAGATACGCAGTATTTT.

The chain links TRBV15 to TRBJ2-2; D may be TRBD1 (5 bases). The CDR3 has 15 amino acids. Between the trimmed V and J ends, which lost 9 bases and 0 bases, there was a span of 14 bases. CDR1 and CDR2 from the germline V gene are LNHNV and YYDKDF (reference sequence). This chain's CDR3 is CATARALTNTGELFF. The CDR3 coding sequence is TGTGCCACAGCCAGGGCACTGACGAACACCGGGGAGCTGTTTTTT.

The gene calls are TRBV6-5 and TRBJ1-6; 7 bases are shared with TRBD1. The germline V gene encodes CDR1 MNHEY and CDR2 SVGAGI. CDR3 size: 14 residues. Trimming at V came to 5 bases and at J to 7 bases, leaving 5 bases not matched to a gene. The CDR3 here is CASSNYRGNSPLHF. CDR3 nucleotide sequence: TGTGCCAGCAGTAACTACAGGGGAAATTCACCCCTCCACTTT.